This T cell receptor (beta chain) appears in the sequencing data of a study of beta chain features in type 1 diabetes. Study as a whole: What patients shared with healthy donors was a similar profile of age, gender and cell yields.

A few counts support this clone. TCRB transcripts that were expressed got sequenced, as all of the isolated RNA had been reverse transcribed. Millions of reads were obtained on average from naive, central memory and regulatory T cell samples. Clones were read by immunoSEQ multiplex PCR, and TCRdb kept only the in-frame ones, dropping some. The table records 300,000 to 350,000 clones, 12% to 15% of them present only once. Populations obtained by sorting all exceeded 95% purity. Sequences were obtained from central memory CD4+ T cells from blood. This TCR derives from a man aged 25 to 45 in good health.

CDR3 in DNA: TGTGCCAGCAGCTTAATGGTCCACACTGAAGCTTTCTTT. Translating gives CASSLMVHTEAFF. The chain joins TRBV7-3 to TRBJ1-1, with D hard to call. V was cut by 1 base and J by 3 bases, with 6 bases left in between. Looked up from germline, CDR1 is SGHTA and CDR2 is FQGTGA. The CDR3 covers 13 residues.